This T cell receptor (beta chain) was recovered during a study of T-cell reconstitution after alpha-beta-depleted transplantation in children. The TCRbeta library incorporated unique molecular identifiers. Via MiXCR, TCRdb re-called the PCR reads, giving one row per CDR3 protein. The sample includes 700,000 to 850,000 distinct CDR3 sequences, roughly 15% of them seen just once. Many counts were recorded for this clonotype. This CDR3 is built from 15 residues. Germline values: CDR1 SQVTM, CDR2 ANQGSEA. Trimming shortened V by 1 base and J by 6 bases, and 16 bases separated the two germline ends. The clonotype was recovered from a male patient aged 10 to 17 who had a stem cell transplant for acute lymphoblastic leukemia, so the T cells may come from the graft donor. The sample here was PBMCs, mostly from graft donor cells, taken 360 days after TCRalphabeta/CD19-depleted stem cell transplant. The chain is built from TRBV29-1 and TRBJ2-4; D might be TRBD2 (5 bases). The CDR3 is CSVEVEERDGNIQYF. In DNA, the CDR3 is TGCAGCGTTGAAGTGGAAGAACGGGATGGAAACATTCAGTACTTC.